The source of this T cell receptor beta chain is a study of cytomegalovirus exposure and HLA in healthy donors. Germline-derived CDR1 and CDR2 are SGHAT and FQNNGV. CDR3 length: 18 amino acids. Trimming shortened V by 6 bases and J by 4 bases, and 27 bases separated the two germline ends. Study-wide results and limits: A later analysis reportedly found that, within productive TCRs, an Asian-associated ancestry cluster had fewer N-insertions than the mean observed across the roughly 700 donors. Presence/absence analyses rested on an assumption that sequencing depth was roughly uniform across donors. Earlier analysis found most TCR beta V segments productive about 90% or about 30% of the time.

There are a few counts of this clone. Its antigen is currently unknown. The PCR made use of 60 Vbeta and 13 Jbeta primers. Sequencing used immunoSEQ multiplex PCR; TCRdb keeps in-frame clones, though not all of them. The sample has over 100,000 clones, roughly three fifths seen once. The clonotype was recovered from a woman aged 40 to 50 in good health and CMV-seronegative. This sequence joins TRBV11-2 and TRBJ1-1; D unclear. The sequenced sample was PBMCs. As DNA, the CDR3 is TGTGCCAGCAGGTCCTTTGGGCGTTCGGCCGTCCATAGCACTGAAGCTTTCTTT. Its translation: CASRSFGRSAVHSTEAFF.